This T cell receptor (beta chain) was documented in a study of cytomegalovirus exposure and HLA in healthy donors. Overall study results and limits: A prior analysis recorded that most TCR beta V segments were productive about 87% or about 30% of the time.

Concerning this clone: Its target is unknown.

The CDR3 extends over 12 amino acids. Trimming took off 3 bases at V and 5 bases at J, with 6 bases between the two ends. Germline CDR1 SGHTA, CDR2 FQGNSA. The PCR contained 60 Vbeta and 13 Jbeta primers. Using immunoSEQ multiplex PCR, the repertoire was profiled, and TCRdb retains in-frame clones only, with some absent. The sample has over 150,000 clones; 70% to 80% are singletons. The source of this sequence is a man aged 40-55 years in good health and CMV-seronegative. Input material: PBMCs. The genes are TRBV7-2 and TRBJ2-3; TRBD2 is a possible D gene (5 bases). CDR3 amino acids: CASSFRGDTQYF. CDR3 DNA: TGTGCCAGCAGCTTTCGGGGAGATACGCAGTATTTT.